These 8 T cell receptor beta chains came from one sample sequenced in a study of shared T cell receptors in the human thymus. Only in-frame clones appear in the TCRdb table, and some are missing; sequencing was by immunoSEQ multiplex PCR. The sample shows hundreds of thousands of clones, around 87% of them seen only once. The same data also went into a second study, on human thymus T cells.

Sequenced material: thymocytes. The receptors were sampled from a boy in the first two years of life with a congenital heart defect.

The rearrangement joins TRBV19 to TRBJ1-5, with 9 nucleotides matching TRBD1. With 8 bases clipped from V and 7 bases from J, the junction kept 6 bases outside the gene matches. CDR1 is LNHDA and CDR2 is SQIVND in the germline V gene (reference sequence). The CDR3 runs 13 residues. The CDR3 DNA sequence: TGTGCCAGTGAAGGGACAGGGAGGCAGCCCCAGCATTTT. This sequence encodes CASEGTGRQPQHF.

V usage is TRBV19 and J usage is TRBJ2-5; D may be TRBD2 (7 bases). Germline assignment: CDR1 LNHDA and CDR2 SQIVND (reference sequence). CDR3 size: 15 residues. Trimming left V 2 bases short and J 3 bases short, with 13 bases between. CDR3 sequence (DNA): TGTGCCAGTAGTATACGGCGGGGGCGCGAAGAGACCCAGTACTTC. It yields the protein CASSIRRGREETQYF.

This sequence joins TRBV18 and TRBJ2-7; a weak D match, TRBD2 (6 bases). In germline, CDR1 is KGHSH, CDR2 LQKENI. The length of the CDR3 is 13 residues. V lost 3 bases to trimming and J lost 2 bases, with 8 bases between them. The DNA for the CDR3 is TGTGCCAGCTCACCGGGGGAGGCCTACGAGCAGTACTTC. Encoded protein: CASSPGEAYEQYF.

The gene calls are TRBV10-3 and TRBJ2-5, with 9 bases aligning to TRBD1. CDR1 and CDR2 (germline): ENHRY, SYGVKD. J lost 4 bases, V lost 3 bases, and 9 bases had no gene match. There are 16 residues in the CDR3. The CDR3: CAISDPRTGEGETQYF. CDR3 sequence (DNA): TGTGCCATCAGTGACCCCAGGACAGGGGAGGGAGAGACCCAGTACTTC.

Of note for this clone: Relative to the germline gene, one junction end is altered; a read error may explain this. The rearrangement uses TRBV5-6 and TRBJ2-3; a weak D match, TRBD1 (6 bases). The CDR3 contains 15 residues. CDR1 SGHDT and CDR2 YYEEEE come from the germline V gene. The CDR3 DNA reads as TGTACCAGCAGCCCCCAACAGGGTCGCACAGATACGCAGTATTTT. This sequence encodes CTSSPQQGRTDTQYF.

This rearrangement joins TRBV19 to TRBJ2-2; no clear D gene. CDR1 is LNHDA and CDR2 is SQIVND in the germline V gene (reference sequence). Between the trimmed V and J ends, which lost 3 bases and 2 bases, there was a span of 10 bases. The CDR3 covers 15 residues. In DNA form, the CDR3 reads TGTGCCAGTAGTATGAGGCAGATTAACACCGGGGAGCTGTTTTTT. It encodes CASSMRQINTGELFF.

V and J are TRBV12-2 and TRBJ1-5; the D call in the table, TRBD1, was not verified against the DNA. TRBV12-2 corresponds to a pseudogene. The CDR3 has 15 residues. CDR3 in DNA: TGTGCAAGCCCGAGGCGGACAGGGGGCAATCAGCCCCAGCATTTT. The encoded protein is CASPRRTGGNQPQHF.

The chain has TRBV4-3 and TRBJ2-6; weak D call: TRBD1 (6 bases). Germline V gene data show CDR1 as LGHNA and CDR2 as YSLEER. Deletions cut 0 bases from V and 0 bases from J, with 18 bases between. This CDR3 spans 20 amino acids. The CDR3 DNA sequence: TGCGCCAGCAGCCAAGATTTGGGGGCAGGGCCCATCTCTGGGGCCAACGTCCTGACTTTC. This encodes CASSQDLGAGPISGANVLTF.